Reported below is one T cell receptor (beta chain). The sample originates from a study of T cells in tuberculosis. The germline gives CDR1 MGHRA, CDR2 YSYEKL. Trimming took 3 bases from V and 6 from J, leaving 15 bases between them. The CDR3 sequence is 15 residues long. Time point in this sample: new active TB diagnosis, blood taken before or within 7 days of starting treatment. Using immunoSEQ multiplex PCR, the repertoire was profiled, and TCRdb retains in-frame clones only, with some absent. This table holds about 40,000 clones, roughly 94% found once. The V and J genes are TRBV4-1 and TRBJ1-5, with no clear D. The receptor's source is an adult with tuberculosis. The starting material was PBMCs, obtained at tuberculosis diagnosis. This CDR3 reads CASSQLQSFGQPQHF. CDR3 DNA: TGCGCCAGCAGCCAGTTACAGAGTTTCGGTCAGCCCCAGCATTTT.